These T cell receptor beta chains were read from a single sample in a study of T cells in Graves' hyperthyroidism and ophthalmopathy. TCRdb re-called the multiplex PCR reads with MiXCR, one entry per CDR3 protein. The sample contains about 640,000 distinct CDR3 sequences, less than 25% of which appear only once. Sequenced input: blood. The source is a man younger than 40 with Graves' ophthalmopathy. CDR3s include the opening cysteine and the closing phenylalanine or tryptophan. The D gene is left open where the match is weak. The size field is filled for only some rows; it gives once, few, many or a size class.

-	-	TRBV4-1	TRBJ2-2	TGCGCCAGCAGCCCTGGAAGCCTCACCGGGGAGCTGTTTTTT	CASSPGSLTGELFF
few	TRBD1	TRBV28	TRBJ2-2	TGTGCCAGCAGGTCTGCTAGGGGGCGAACCGGGGAGCTGTTTTTT	CASRSARGRTGELFF
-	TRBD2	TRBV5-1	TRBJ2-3	TGCGCCAGCAGCTTGGCAGCGGGAGAGGCAGATACGCAGTATTTT	CASSLAAGEADTQYF
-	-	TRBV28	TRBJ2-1	TGTGCCAGCAGTTTCCCAAGGACTAACCCCAATGAGCAGTTCTTC	CASSFPRTNPNEQFF
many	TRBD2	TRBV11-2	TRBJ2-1	TGTGCCAGCAGCTTAGATCTAGCGGGAGATTACAATGAGCAGTTCTTC	CASSLDLAGDYNEQFF
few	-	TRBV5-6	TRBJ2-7	TGTGCCAGCAGCATGGACGGCTGGGGGTACGAGCAGTACTTC	CASSMDGWGYEQYF
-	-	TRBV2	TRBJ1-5	TGTGCCAGCAGGAAGGAAGGCAATCAGCCCCAGCATTTT	CASRKEGNQPQHF
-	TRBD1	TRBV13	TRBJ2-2	TGTGCCAGCAGCTTAAGTGACAGGGACACCGGGGAGCTGTTTTTT	CASSLSDRDTGELFF
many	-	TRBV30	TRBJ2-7	TGTGCCTGGAGTGTGACAGCCCTCGAGCAGTACTTC	CAWSVTALEQYF
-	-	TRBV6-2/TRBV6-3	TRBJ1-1	TGTGCCAGCAGTTACCAGCGGGGCGGCACTGAAGCTTTCTTT	CASSYQRGGTEAFF
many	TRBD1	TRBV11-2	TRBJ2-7	TGTGCCAGCAGCCCACACCGGGACAGAGTATACGAGCAGTACTTC	CASSPHRDRVYEQYF
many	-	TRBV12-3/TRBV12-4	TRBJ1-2	TGTGCCAGCAGCCCCCGGGACACGATATCTGGCTACACCTTC	CASSPRDTISGYTF
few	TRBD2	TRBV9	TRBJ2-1	TGTGCCAGCAGCGTCGGCGGGAGGGCCATCAATGAGCAGTTCTTC	CASSVGGRAINEQFF
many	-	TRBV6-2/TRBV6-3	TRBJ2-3	TGTGCCAGCAGTTACTCGAGTTCCAGCGGAGAGGGCACAGATACGCAGTATTTT	CASSYSSSSGEGTDTQYF
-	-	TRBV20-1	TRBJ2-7	TGCAGTGCTAGAGGCTCCCCGGAGCAGTACTTC	CSARGSPEQYF
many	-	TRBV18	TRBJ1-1	TGTGCCAGCTCACCGACGCTGAGCACTGAAGCTTTCTTT	CASSPTLSTEAFF
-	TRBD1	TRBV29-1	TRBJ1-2	TGCAGCGTACAGGGGGAGGGGGCGAACGGGTATGGCTACACCTTC	CSVQGEGANGYGYTF
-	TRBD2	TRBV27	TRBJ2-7	TGTGCCAGCAAGGATAGCGGGGCCTACGAGCAGTACTTC	CASKDSGAYEQYF
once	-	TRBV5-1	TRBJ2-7	TGCGCCAGCGCCAGACCCCCCTACGAGCAGTACTTC	CASARPPYEQYF
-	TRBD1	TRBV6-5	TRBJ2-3	TGTGCCAGCAGTTACTCTTGGGACAGGGCCTCAGATACGCAGTATTTT	CASSYSWDRASDTQYF
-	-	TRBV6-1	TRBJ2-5	TGTGCCAGCCGGACGGCGGGGTTAGAGACCCAGTACTTC	CASRTAGLETQYF
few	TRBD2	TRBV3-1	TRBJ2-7	TGTGCCAGCAGCCAGATCACGGGAGGGCCCGTCGACGAGCAGTACTTC	CASSQITGGPVDEQYF
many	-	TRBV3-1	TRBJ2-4	TGTGCCAGCAGCTACGACAGGTTGAAAAACATTCAGTACTTC	CASSYDRLKNIQYF
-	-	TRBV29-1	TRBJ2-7	TGCAGCGTTGAAGGGCGGGAAAACTCCTACGAGCAGTACTTC	CSVEGRENSYEQYF
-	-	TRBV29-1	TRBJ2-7	TGCAGCGTCCTCAACCGGGACACGACCTACGAGCAGTACTTC	CSVLNRDTTYEQYF
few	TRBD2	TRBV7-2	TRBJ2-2	TGTGCCAGCAGTTTTAGCGGGACGAACACCGGGGAGCTGTTTTTT	CASSFSGTNTGELFF
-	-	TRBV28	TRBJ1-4	TGTACCAGCAGTTTAGCTAATGAAAAACTGTTTTTT	CTSSLANEKLFF
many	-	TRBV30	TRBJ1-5	TGTGCCTGGAGTACCTGGGGGGCTGGAGCCCAGCCCCAGCATTTT	CAWSTWGAGAQPQHF
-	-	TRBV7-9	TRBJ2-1	TGTGCCAGCACCCCAGGAGACAGGTCTCCAAATGAGCAGTTCTTC	CASTPGDRSPNEQFF
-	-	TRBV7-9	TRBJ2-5	TGTGCCAGCAGCCCAACCACCGGGACAATAGAGACCCAGTACTTC	CASSPTTGTIETQYF
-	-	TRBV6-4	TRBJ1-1	TGTGCCAGCAGTGACCCCCCTGGGGACCACACTGAAGCTTTCTTT	CASSDPPGDHTEAFF
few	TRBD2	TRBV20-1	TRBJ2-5	TGCAGTGCTAGAGACTACATGGGACTAGCGGGTGGGGGGAGCGAGACCCAGTACTTC	CSARDYMGLAGGGSETQYF
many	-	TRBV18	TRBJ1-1	TGTGCCAGCTCACCCTTAAATGGGAACACTGAAGCTTTCTTT	CASSPLNGNTEAFF
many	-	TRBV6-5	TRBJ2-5	TGTGCCAGCAGTTACTCCAAGGGGCCACAAGAGACCCAGTACTTC	CASSYSKGPQETQYF
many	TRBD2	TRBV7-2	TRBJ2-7	TGTGCCAGCAGCTATGGGGTTTTAGCGGGAGGAGACGAGCAGTACTTC	CASSYGVLAGGDEQYF
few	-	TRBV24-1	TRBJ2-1	TGTGCCACCACGGGTTTAGGGAATGAGCAGTTCTTC	CATTGLGNEQFF
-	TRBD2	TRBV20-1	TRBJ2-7	TGCAGTGCTAGTGGTCTAGCGGGAGTCTACGAGCAGTACTTC	CSASGLAGVYEQYF
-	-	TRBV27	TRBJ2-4	TGTGCCAGCAGCGCCGCCTTTTATGCCGTGGCTGATGTAGCCAAAAACATTCAGTACTTC	CASSAAFYAVADVAKNIQYF
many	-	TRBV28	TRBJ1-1	TGTGCCAGCAACCTGCTGGGACGTACTATGAACACTGAAGCTTTCTTT	CASNLLGRTMNTEAFF
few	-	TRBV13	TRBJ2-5	TGTGCCAGCAGCTTACCAGGGATAGAGACCCAGTACTTC	CASSLPGIETQYF
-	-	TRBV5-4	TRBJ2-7	TGTGCCAGCAGCAACCGGGACCACGAGCAGTACTTC	CASSNRDHEQYF
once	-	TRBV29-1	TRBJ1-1	TGCAGCGTTGAAAGGCGAGAGGGGGTAGCTTTCTTT	CSVERREGVAFF
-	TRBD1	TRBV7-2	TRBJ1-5	TGTGCCAGCAGCCCGGGACAGGGTCAACAGCCCCAGCATTTT	CASSPGQGQQPQHF
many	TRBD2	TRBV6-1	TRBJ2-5	TGTGCCAGCACCCCGAGGGCTAGCGGGAAGCAGAGGGAGACCCAGTACTTC	CASTPRASGKQRETQYF
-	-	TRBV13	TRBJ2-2	TGTGCCAGCAGCTTATATCCGGAGAACACCGGGGAGCTGTTTTTT	CASSLYPENTGELFF
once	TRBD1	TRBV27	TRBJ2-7	TGTGCCAGCAGTTTCAAGGACAGGAACGCCTCCTACGAGCAGTACTTC	CASSFKDRNASYEQYF
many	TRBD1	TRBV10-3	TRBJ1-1	TGTGCCATCAGGGCCGGGACAGGTGAAGCTTTCTTT	CAIRAGTGEAFF
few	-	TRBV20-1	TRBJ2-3	TGCAGTGCAACCGACAGGGAGGGGAAGTCAGATACGCAGTATTTT	CSATDREGKSDTQYF